This passage covers 23 T cell receptor beta chains from one sample sequenced in a study of CD8 T cells in Susac syndrome. Random hexamers were used to reverse transcribe about 0.5 to 1 ug of RNA. TCRdb itself ran the immunoSEQ multiplex PCR reads through MiXCR, one entry per CDR3 protein. The sample includes roughly 130,000 distinct CDR3 sequences, roughly 94% of them seen just once. The specimen sequenced was CD4+ T cells from PBMCs. The source is a human donor with multiple sclerosis.

This clonotype was detected once. This chain joins TRBV25-1 and TRBJ1-5; D gene ambiguous. Germline-derived CDR1 and CDR2 are MGHDK and SYGVNS. The CDR3 has 13 residues. Trimming pared 4 bases from V and 2 bases from J, leaving 6 bases between. The CDR3 spells CASSGLGNQPQHF. The CDR3 nucleotides read TGTGCCAGCAGTGGATTGGGCAATCAGCCCCAGCATTTT.

The chain carries TRBV28 and TRBJ2-7, with TRBD2 identical over 7 bases. V was pared by 8 bases and J by 5 bases, with 6 bases of the junction left unmatched. The length of the CDR3 is 12 residues. Germline V gives CDR1 MDHEN, CDR2 SYDVKM. This chain's CDR3 is CASGRGGDEQYF. For the CDR3, the DNA is TGTGCCAGCGGGAGGGGAGGCGACGAGCAGTACTTC.

This rearrangement joins TRBV3-1 to TRBJ1-1; D may be TRBD1 (5 bases). The CDR3 is 14 amino acids. Trimming pared 4 bases from V and 5 bases from J, leaving 14 bases between. CDR1 and CDR2 (germline): LGHDT, YNNKEL (reference sequence). This chain's CDR3 is CASSLGQGMTEAFF. In DNA form, the CDR3 reads TGTGCCAGCAGCCTGGGTCAGGGTATGACTGAAGCTTTCTTT.

The rearrangement links TRBV3-1 to TRBJ1-2; D may be TRBD1 (5 bases). Germline assignment: CDR1 LGHDT and CDR2 YNNKEL (reference sequence). This CDR3 has 15 amino acids. Trimming removed 3 bases at V and 7 bases at J, with 18 bases between. The CDR3 coding sequence is TGTGCCAGCAGCCAGGGGGACGGGACGGTTTTTGGCTACACCTTC. Its translation is CASSQGDGTVFGYTF.

The V call is TRBV7-9, the J call TRBJ1-2; TRBD1 agrees at 7 bases. J gave up 3 bases and V 3 bases, and 7 bases lay outside the gene matches. Germline V gives CDR1 SEHNR, CDR2 FQNEAQ (reference sequence). The CDR3 spans 15 residues. The CDR3, as DNA: TGTGCCAGCAGCTTCGACAGGGCCCTCGACTATGGCTACACCTTC. Translated: CASSFDRALDYGYTF.

This rearrangement joins TRBV6-5 to TRBJ2-5, with unresolved D. V lost 0 bases and J lost 1, with 12 bases in between. This CDR3 comprises 16 residues. Germline CDR1 reads MNHEY; CDR2 reads SVGAGI. DNA for the CDR3: TGTGCCAGCAGTTACTCAGGTGACTCCCTCCAAGAGACCCAGTACTTC. It translates to CASSYSGDSLQETQYF.

CDR3 residues: CASSLGLASGGEQFF. The DNA for the CDR3 is TGTGCCAGCAGCTTAGGCCTAGCGAGTGGGGGTGAGCAGTTCTTC. The gene calls are TRBV7-7 and TRBJ2-1, with TRBD2 as a possible D gene (6 bases). This CDR3 spans 15 amino acids. The ends were cut back, 1 base at V and 9 bases at J, with 16 bases in the middle. Germline assignment: CDR1 SSHAT and CDR2 FNYEAQ (reference sequence).

The V call is TRBV19, the J call TRBJ1-2, with a tentative D call TRBD1 (5 bases). Trimming took 7 bases from V and 6 from J, leaving 15 bases between them. The germline V gene has CDR1 LNHDA and CDR2 SQIVND (reference sequence). The CDR3 sequence is 13 residues long. The CDR3 region has the DNA TGTGCCAGTAACCATCCGGGGGTTAATGGCTACACCTTC. This encodes CASNHPGVNGYTF.

V and J are TRBV18 and TRBJ1-6; TRBD1 matches 8 bases. The CDR3 length is 15 residues. The V gene's germline CDR1 is KGHSH and CDR2 LQKENI. With V trimmed by 3 bases and J by 7 bases, 5 bases remained unmatched. This chain's CDR3 is CASSPSTGVNSPLHF. The CDR3 nucleotides are TGTGCCAGCTCACCCTCGACAGGGGTCAATTCACCCCTCCACTTT.

This chain joins TRBV7-9 and TRBJ2-7, with 7 bases aligning to TRBD1. Trimming took 5 bases from V and 6 from J; bases not matched to a gene: 4. Germline values: CDR1 SEHNR, CDR2 FQNEAQ (reference sequence). The CDR3 sequence is 12 residues long. The CDR3: CASSNSGGEQYF. The CDR3 DNA reads TGTGCCAGCAGCAACTCAGGGGGCGAGCAGTACTTC.

J is TRBJ2-7 and V is TRBV7-9, with D unresolved. Germline CDR1 SEHNR, CDR2 FQNEAQ (reference sequence). V was clipped by 5 bases and J by 6 bases, with 11 bases between them. The CDR3 contains 12 residues. CDR3 DNA: TGTGCCAGCAGCCATCAACCTAGCGAGCAGTACTTC. Its protein product is CASSHQPSEQYF.

The CDR3 nucleotides read TGTGCCTGGAGTAAGAGCACCCACAATGAGCAGTTCTTC. Its translation is CAWSKSTHNEQFF. This chain uses TRBV30 with TRBJ2-1; D gene unclear. The germline V and J ends were trimmed by 2 bases and 5 bases, with 10 bases remaining between them. CDR3 size: 13 residues. CDR1 is GTSNPN and CDR2 is SVGIG in the germline V gene (reference sequence).

The V gene is TRBV20-1, the J gene TRBJ1-1; D uncertain. This CDR3 region has 13 residues. V was shortened by 5 bases and J by 0 bases, with 10 bases between the two germline ends. Germline V gene data show CDR1 as DFQATT and CDR2 as SNEGSKA (reference sequence). CDR3 amino acids: CSARISMNTEAFF. In DNA form, the CDR3 reads TGCAGTGCTCGTATTTCTATGAACACTGAAGCTTTCTTT.

This clonotype showed up just once. The genes are TRBV2 and TRBJ2-5; D remains unclear. Trimming removed 4 bases from V and 1 base from J, with 7 bases in between. The CDR3 sequence is 13 residues long. Looked up from germline, CDR1 is SNHLY and CDR2 is FYNNEI. The CDR3 protein is CASSGYSQETQYF. The CDR3 DNA sequence: TGTGCCAGCAGTGGGTACAGCCAAGAGACCCAGTACTTC.

This rearrangement joins TRBV24-1 to TRBJ2-6; the D gene is possibly TRBD1 (6 bases). The CDR3 has 16 residues. The germline gives CDR1 KGHDR, CDR2 SFDVKD. Trimming removed 0 bases at V and 3 bases at J, with 8 bases between. The CDR3 spells CATSDLNRVGANVLTF. As DNA, the CDR3 is TGTGCCACCAGTGATTTGAACAGGGTTGGGGCCAACGTCCTGACTTTC.

J is TRBJ1-1 and V is TRBV29-1; D not resolved. Trimming took off 0 bases at V and 6 bases at J, with 11 bases between the two ends. Germline CDR1 is SQVTM and CDR2 is ANQGSEA. CDR3 length equals 13 residues. CDR3 in amino acids: CSVEDPKSSEAFF. The CDR3 coding sequence is TGCAGCGTTGAAGATCCGAAAAGCTCTGAAGCTTTCTTT.

This clonotype was counted a few times. The chain recombines TRBV29-1 with TRBJ1-2; TRBD1 might be the D (6 bases). This CDR3 spans 13 amino acids. The germline gives CDR1 SQVTM, CDR2 ANQGSEA. Trimming cost V 1 base and J 6 bases, with 12 bases left between them. In DNA form, the CDR3 reads TGCAGCGTTGAAGTGGGGGGCCAGAATGGCTACACCTTC. Amino acid sequence: CSVEVGGQNGYTF.

The chain recombines TRBV3-1 with TRBJ2-7; 8 bases fit TRBD1. CDR1 is LGHDT, CDR2 YNNKEL, per germline (reference sequence). There are 15 residues in the CDR3. With V trimmed by 3 bases and J by 4 bases, 8 bases remained unmatched. The CDR3 sequence: CASSQADRGKYEQYF. The CDR3 coding sequence is TGTGCCAGCAGCCAGGCAGACAGGGGTAAGTACGAGCAGTACTTC.

V gene TRBV7-4 combines with J gene TRBJ1-5, with D possibly TRBD1 on 6 matching bases. This CDR3 region has 16 residues. The V gene lost 7 bases and the J gene lost 3 bases, with 19 bases spanning the gap. Germline V gene data show CDR1 as SGHVT and CDR2 as SQSDAQ. CDR3 residues: CASTLSSHRVNQPQHF. DNA of the CDR3: TGTGCCAGCACTCTCTCATCGCACAGGGTCAATCAGCCCCAGCATTTT.

The gene calls are TRBV6-1 and TRBJ1-5; tentative D call: TRBD1 (6 bases). CDR1 and CDR2 from the germline V gene are MNHNS and SASEGT. V was pared by 7 bases and J by 3 bases, with 16 bases between. The CDR3 covers 15 residues. The CDR3 DNA sequence: TGTGCCAGCAAGGTAGGCAGGGGAGTCAATCAGCCCCAGCATTTT. Translated, it gives CASKVGRGVNQPQHF.

This chain uses TRBV7-9 with TRBJ1-3, with unresolved D. Germline V gene data show CDR1 as SEHNR and CDR2 as FQNEAQ (reference sequence). The CDR3 runs to 11 residues. V lost 7 bases and J lost 2, with 3 bases in between. The CDR3 region has the DNA TGTGCCAGCAACCCTGGAAACACCATATATTTT. It translates to CASNPGNTIYF.

This clonotype was seen a few times. J is TRBJ2-7 and V is TRBV9, with 7 nucleotides matching TRBD1. Germline V gene lookup returns CDR1 SGDLS and CDR2 YYNGEE. Losses at the gene ends were 4 bases for V and 2 bases for J; bases not matched to a gene: 9. This CDR3 is built from 15 residues. The CDR3 region is CASSFGQDSPYEQYF. For the CDR3, the DNA is TGTGCCAGCAGCTTTGGACAGGACTCCCCCTACGAGCAGTACTTC.

The chain carries TRBV12-3 or TRBV12-4 and TRBJ2-3; D is perhaps TRBD2 (5 bases). Deletions cut 3 bases from V and 5 bases from J, with 9 bases between. The CDR3 loop spans 13 amino acids. The CDR3 here is CASSFSGGDTQYF. The CDR3 region has the DNA TGTGCCAGCAGTTTCAGCGGCGGAGATACGCAGTATTTT.